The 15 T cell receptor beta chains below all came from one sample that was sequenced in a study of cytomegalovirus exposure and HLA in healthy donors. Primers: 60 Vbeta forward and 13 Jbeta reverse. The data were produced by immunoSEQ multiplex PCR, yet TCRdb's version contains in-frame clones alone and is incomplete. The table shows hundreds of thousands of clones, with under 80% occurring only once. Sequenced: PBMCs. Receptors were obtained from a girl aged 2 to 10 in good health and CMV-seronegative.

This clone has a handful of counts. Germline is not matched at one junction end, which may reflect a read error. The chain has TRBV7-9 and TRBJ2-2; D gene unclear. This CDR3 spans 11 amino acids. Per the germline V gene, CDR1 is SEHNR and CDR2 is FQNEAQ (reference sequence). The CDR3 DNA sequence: TGTTCCAGCACCACAACCGGGGAGCTGTTTTTT. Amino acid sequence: CSSTTTGELFF.

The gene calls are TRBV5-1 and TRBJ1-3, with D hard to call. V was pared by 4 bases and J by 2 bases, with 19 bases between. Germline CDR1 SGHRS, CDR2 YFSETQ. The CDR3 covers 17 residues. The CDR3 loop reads CASSPPGSGLAGNTIYF. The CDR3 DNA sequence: TGCGCCAGCAGCCCGCCGGGGTCGGGGTTGGCTGGAAACACCATATATTTT. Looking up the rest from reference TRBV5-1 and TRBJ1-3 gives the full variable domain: KAGVTQTPRYLIKTRGQQVTLSCSPISGHRSVSWYQQTPGQGLQFLFEYFSETQRNKGNFPGRFSGRQFSNSRSEMNVSTLELGDSALYLCASSPPGSGLAGNTIYFGEGSWLTVV.

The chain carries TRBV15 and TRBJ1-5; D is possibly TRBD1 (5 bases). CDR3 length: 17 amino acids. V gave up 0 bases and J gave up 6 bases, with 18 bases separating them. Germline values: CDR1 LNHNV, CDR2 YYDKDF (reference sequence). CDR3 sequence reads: CATSRDLAGPGSQPQHF. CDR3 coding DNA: TGTGCCACCAGCAGAGATCTGGCGGGGCCAGGGTCTCAGCCCCAGCATTTT.

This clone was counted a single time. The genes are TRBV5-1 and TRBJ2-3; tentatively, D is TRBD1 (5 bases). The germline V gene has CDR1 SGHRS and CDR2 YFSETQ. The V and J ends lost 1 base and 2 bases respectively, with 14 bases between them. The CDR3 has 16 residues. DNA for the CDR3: TGCGCCAGCAGCTTGTCGGGCAGGGCGGTCACAGATACGCAGTATTTT. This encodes CASSLSGRAVTDTQYF.

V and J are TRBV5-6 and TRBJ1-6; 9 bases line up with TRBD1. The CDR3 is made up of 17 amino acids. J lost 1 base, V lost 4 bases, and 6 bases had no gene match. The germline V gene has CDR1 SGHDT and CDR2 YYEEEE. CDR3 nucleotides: TGTGCCAGCAGCCAGGGACAGGGTGGATCCTATAATTCACCCCTCCACTTT. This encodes CASSQGQGGSYNSPLHF.

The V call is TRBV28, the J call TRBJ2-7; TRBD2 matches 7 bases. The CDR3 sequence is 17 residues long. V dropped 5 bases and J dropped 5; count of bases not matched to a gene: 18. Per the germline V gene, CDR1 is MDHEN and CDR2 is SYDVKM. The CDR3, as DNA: TGTGCCAGCAGTAATTATCGGGTCCGGCGGGAGAACCACGAGCAGTACTTC. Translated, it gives CASSNYRVRRENHEQYF.

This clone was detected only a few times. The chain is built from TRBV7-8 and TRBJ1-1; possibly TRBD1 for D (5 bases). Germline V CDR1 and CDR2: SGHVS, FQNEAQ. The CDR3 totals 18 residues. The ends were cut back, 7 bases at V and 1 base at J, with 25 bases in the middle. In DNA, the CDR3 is TGTGCCAGCACCGCTCGCACGATGGGGGGGACCCAGAACACTGAAGCTTTCTTT. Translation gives CASTARTMGGTQNTEAFF. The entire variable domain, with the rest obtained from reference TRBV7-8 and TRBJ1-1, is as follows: GAGVSQSPRYKVAKRGQDVALRCDPISGHVSLFWYQQALGQGPEFLTYFQNEAQLDKSGLPSDRFFAERPEGSVSTLKIQRTQQEDSAVYLCASTARTMGGTQNTEAFFGQGTRLTVV.

Written as DNA, the CDR3 is TGCAGCACCCCGGGTCGGCAGGGGAACTATGGCTACACCTTC. Its translation: CSTPGRQGNYGYTF. This chain uses TRBV29-1 with TRBJ1-2; weak D call: TRBD1 (6 bases). This CDR3 contains 14 residues. Germline lookup yields CDR1 SQVTM and CDR2 ANQGSEA. V was clipped by 8 bases and J by 2 bases, with 18 bases between them.

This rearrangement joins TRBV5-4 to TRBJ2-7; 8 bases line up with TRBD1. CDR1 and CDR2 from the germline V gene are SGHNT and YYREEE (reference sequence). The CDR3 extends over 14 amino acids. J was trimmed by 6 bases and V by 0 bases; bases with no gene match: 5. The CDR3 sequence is CASSLDRGASEQYF. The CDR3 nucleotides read TGTGCCAGCAGCTTGGACAGGGGGGCATCCGAGCAGTACTTC.

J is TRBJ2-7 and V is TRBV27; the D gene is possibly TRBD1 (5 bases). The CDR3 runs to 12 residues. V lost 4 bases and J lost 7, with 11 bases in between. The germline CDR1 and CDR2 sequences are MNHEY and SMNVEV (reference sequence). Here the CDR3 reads CASSSRGREQYF. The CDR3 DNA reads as TGTGCCAGCAGTTCTAGGGGCCGGGAGCAGTACTTC.

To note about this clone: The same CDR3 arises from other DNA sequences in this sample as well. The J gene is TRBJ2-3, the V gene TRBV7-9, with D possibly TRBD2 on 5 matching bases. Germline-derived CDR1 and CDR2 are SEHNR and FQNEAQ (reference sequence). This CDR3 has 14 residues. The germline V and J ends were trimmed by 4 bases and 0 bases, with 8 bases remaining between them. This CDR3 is CASSSAGSTDTQYF. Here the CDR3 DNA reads TGTGCCAGCAGCTCCGCGGGTAGCACAGATACGCAGTATTTT.

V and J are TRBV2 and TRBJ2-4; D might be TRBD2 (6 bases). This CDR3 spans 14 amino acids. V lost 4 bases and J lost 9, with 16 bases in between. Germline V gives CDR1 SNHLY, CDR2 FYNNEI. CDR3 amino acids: CASSVAGLSGIQYF. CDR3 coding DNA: TGTGCCAGCAGTGTTGCGGGGCTATCGGGCATTCAGTACTTC.

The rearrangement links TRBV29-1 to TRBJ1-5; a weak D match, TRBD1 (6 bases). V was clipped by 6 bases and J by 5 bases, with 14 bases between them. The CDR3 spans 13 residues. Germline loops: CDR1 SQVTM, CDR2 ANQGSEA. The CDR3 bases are TGCAGCGTGGTTACAGGGTGGGATCAGCCCCAGCATTTT. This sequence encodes CSVVTGWDQPQHF.

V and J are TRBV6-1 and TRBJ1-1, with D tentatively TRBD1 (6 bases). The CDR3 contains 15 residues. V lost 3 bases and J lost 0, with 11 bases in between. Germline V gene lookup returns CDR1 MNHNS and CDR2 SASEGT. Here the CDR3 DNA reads TGTGCCAGCAGTGAGGAGGGGGGGATGAACACTGAAGCTTTCTTT. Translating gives CASSEEGGMNTEAFF.

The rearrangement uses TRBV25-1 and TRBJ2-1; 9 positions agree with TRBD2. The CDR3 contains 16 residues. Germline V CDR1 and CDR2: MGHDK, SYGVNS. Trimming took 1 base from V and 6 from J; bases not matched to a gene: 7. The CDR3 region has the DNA TGTGCCAGCAGTGAATCAGGGCTAGCGGGGTTCAATGAGCAGTTCTTC. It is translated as CASSESGLAGFNEQFF.